The 16 T cell receptor beta chains below were found in one sample sequenced in a study of identifying expanded T cells in peripheral blood. Assay: immunoSEQ multiplex PCR; the TCRdb copy retains only in-frame clones and omits some. The top ten hold about a sixth of the sample, which has about 100,000 clones, around 90% seen once. Sequenced sample: blood. The receptor source for this set is a person aged 18 to 75 in good health.

The CDR3 loop reads CASSQTTGQNYGYTF. The DNA of the CDR3 is TGCGCCAGCAGCCAAACTACGGGACAGAACTATGGCTACACCTTC. This chain uses TRBV4-3 with TRBJ1-2, with 7 bases matching TRBD1. Trimming cost V 2 bases and J 2 bases; bases outside gene matches: 5. The CDR3 has 15 amino acids. CDR1 and CDR2 (germline): LGHNA, YSLEER.

The chain recombines TRBV6-5 with TRBJ2-1, with 7 nucleotides matching TRBD2. The CDR3 is 15 residues long. V was clipped by 4 bases and J by 3 bases; unmatched bases: 6. CDR1 and CDR2 from the germline V gene are MNHEY and SVGAGI. The DNA for the CDR3 is TGTGCCAGCAGTTGGAGAGCGGGGTTCTACAATGAGCAGTTCTTC. This gives the protein CASSWRAGFYNEQFF.

V and J are TRBV2 and TRBJ2-5; no clear D. With 5 bases removed from V and 3 bases from J, the gap between germline ends came to 10 bases. The CDR3 covers 13 residues. Germline V lookup: CDR1 SNHLY, CDR2 FYNNEI. The CDR3 DNA follows: TGTGCCAGCAGTACCGACGGTGAAGAGACCCAGTACTTC. Protein product: CASSTDGEETQYF. Based on the CDR3 plus reference TRBV2 and TRBJ2-5, the full variable domain is EPEVTQTPSHQVTQMGQEVILRCVPISNHLYFYWYRQILGQKVEFLVSFYNNEISEKSEIFDDQFSVERPDGSNFTLKIRSTKLEDSAMYFCASSTDGEETQYFGPGTRLLVL.

The chain couples TRBV27 to TRBJ2-7; D uncertain. Germline CDR1 MNHEY, CDR2 SMNVEV (reference sequence). The length of the CDR3 is 15 residues. Trimming cost V 2 bases and J 8 bases, with 19 bases left between them. CDR3 bases: TGTGCCAGCAGTTTAACCTCGGGCAGAGCTACGAAGCAGTACTTC. Amino acid sequence: CASSLTSGRATKQYF.

The rearrangement joins TRBV13 to TRBJ2-4, with unresolved D. Per the germline V gene, CDR1 is PRHDT and CDR2 is FYEKMQ (reference sequence). The CDR3 loop spans 13 amino acids. Trimming pared 1 base from V and 5 bases from J, leaving 6 bases between. CDR3 DNA sequence: TGTGCCAGCAGCTTAGAAAGCCAAAACATTCAGTACTTC. Its translation: CASSLESQNIQYF.

The V gene is TRBV7-2, the J gene TRBJ1-3, with a weak D call TRBD1 (5 bases). The V gene's germline CDR1 is SGHTA and CDR2 FQGNSA. The V end lost 5 bases, the J end lost 1 base, and 9 bases lay between the germline ends. CDR3 length: 14 amino acids. CDR3 nucleotide sequence: TGTGCCAGCAGCGAGCAGGGATCTGGAAACACCATATATTTT. Its protein product is CASSEQGSGNTIYF.

V usage is TRBV10-3 and J usage is TRBJ2-7; D is uncertain. With 0 bases removed from V and 2 bases from J, the gap between germline ends came to 8 bases. This CDR3 region has 14 residues. CDR1 is ENHRY, CDR2 SYGVKD, per germline. The CDR3 loop reads CAISESRQAYEQYF. In DNA, the CDR3 is TGTGCCATCAGTGAGTCTCGTCAGGCCTACGAGCAGTACTTC.

V gene TRBV2 combines with J gene TRBJ2-5, with unresolved D. The CDR3 extends over 13 amino acids. CDR1 and CDR2 (germline): SNHLY, FYNNEI. Trimming pared 5 bases from V and 1 base from J, leaving 8 bases between. The chain's CDR3 is CASSRLLQETQYF. In DNA, the CDR3 is TGTGCCAGCAGTCGACTCCTCCAAGAGACCCAGTACTTC.

The genes are TRBV6-5 and TRBJ2-2; D is perhaps TRBD1 or TRBD2 (5 bases each). CDR1 is MNHEY, CDR2 SVGAGI, per germline. V was shortened by 6 bases and J by 3 bases, with 14 bases between the two germline ends. This CDR3 is 15 amino acids long. CDR3 nucleotides: TGTGCCAGCAGGTCGTCTAGCAGGGACACCGGGGAGCTGTTTTTT. It specifies CASRSSSRDTGELFF.

The V call is TRBV7-8, the J call TRBJ1-3; D call uncertain. The CDR3 contains 14 residues. V lost 1 base and J 4 bases, leaving 8 bases between the germline ends. CDR1 SGHVS and CDR2 FQNEAQ come from the germline V gene. CDR3 nucleotides: TGTGCCAGCAGCTTAGGCCTTTCCGGAAACACCATATATTTT. The encoded protein is CASSLGLSGNTIYF.

CDR3 nucleotides: TGTGCCAGCAGCCCTGGTCCTGACCCCTACAATGAGCAGTTCTTC. This gives the protein CASSPGPDPYNEQFF. The chain couples TRBV5-5 to TRBJ2-1, with D hard to call. Germline V gene data show CDR1 as SGHKS and CDR2 as YYEKEE (reference sequence). The germline V and J ends were trimmed by 4 bases and 2 bases, with 13 bases remaining between them. CDR3 size: 15 residues.

This chain links TRBV5-1 with TRBJ2-2; 11 bases fit TRBD1. Germline CDR1 is SGHRS and CDR2 is YFSETQ. The CDR3 has 17 residues. Trimming removed 3 bases from V and 6 bases from J; junction bases left unmatched: 10. The CDR3 region has the DNA TGCGCCAGCAGCTCGTATCAGGGACAGGGGGTATCCGGGGAGCTGTTTTTT. This sequence encodes CASSSYQGQGVSGELFF.

The rearrangement uses TRBV5-5 and TRBJ2-1; D might be TRBD2 (7 bases). V lost 1 base, J lost 7 bases, and 15 bases lay in between. The CDR3 spans 15 residues. Germline CDR1 and CDR2: SGHKS and YYEKEE (reference sequence). The CDR3 here is CASSLWGGVGNEQFF. The CDR3, as DNA: TGTGCCAGCAGCTTGTGGGGGGGCGTTGGAAATGAGCAGTTCTTC.

This clone came up a few times. DNA of the CDR3: TGTGCCAGCAGTTACTCCAGCTCCGGGAGACTCTATGGCTACACCTTC. Translation: CASSYSSSGRLYGYTF. This chain connects TRBV6-6 to TRBJ1-2, with unresolved D. Germline V gives CDR1 MNHNY, CDR2 SVGAGI (reference sequence). The CDR3 is 16 residues long. The V end lost 0 bases, the J end lost 4 bases, and 15 bases lay between the germline ends.

The J gene is TRBJ2-7, the V gene TRBV9, with D perhaps matching TRBD1 (6 bases). CDR3 length equals 14 residues. The V gene lost 5 bases and the J gene lost 6 bases, with 18 bases spanning the gap. Looked up from germline, CDR1 is SGDLS and CDR2 is YYNGEE. The CDR3 sequence: CASSLSPGDFEQYF. The CDR3 DNA follows: TGTGCCAGCAGTCTTAGCCCAGGGGATTTCGAGCAGTACTTC.

V usage is TRBV2 and J usage is TRBJ1-4; TRBD1 matches 8 bases. The V and J ends lost 6 bases and 11 bases, in that order; junction bases with no gene match: 5. Germline V gene data show CDR1 as SNHLY and CDR2 as FYNNEI. The CDR3 consists of 12 residues. The CDR3 sequence is CASRDRDGKLFF. DNA for the CDR3: TGTGCCAGCAGGGACAGGGATGGGAAACTGTTTTTT. The full variable domain, in which reference TRBV2 and TRBJ1-4 provide the parts outside the CDR3, is EPEVTQTPSHQVTQMGQEVILRCVPISNHLYFYWYRQILGQKVEFLVSFYNNEISEKSEIFDDQFSVERPDGSNFTLKIRSTKLEDSAMYFCASRDRDGKLFFGSGTQLSVL.